This TCR beta chain was identified during a study of T cell responses to AZD1222 COVID-19 vaccine. CDR3 length: 16 amino acids. The V gene's germline CDR1 is SGDLS and CDR2 YYNGEE. V lost 4 bases and J lost 8; bases outside the gene matches: 8. Assay: immunoSEQ multiplex PCR; the TCRdb copy retains only in-frame clones and omits some. Of 150,000 to 200,000 clones in the sample, just over 90% were seen once. Specimen: peripheral blood, collected 28 days after the second AZD1222 dose. The chain couples TRBV9 to TRBJ2-1, with TRBD2 identical over 14 bases. This sequence was found in an adult who received the AZD1222 COVID-19 vaccine. CDR3 sequence reads: CASSKGTSGSRDEQFF. CDR3 in DNA: TGTGCCAGCAGCAAAGGGACTAGCGGGAGTAGAGATGAGCAGTTCTTC.